This TCR beta chain was obtained from a study of T cells in women clearing cervical HPV infection. Overall study results and limits: T-cell numbers per sample were unknown and may explain richness differences.

On this clone: Its antigen remains unknown. From the germline J gene comes the end of the CDR3, since the read stops 3 residues before it.

Sequencing was performed with immunoSEQ multiplex PCR; in TCRdb, only in-frame clones are kept and a portion is missing. The sample table includes approximately 44,000 clones. The trim removed 6 bases at V and 5 bases at J, leaving 11 bases unmatched. CDR3 length equals 15 residues. Per the germline V gene, CDR1 is LNHDA and CDR2 is SQIVND (reference sequence). The gene calls are TRBV19 and TRBJ1-2, with 8 nucleotides matching TRBD1. The TCR sequence derives from a woman aged 18-70 years with a cervical HPV16 infection that either progressed to CIN3+ or cleared (not recorded which). The sample comprised blood buffy coat. CDR3 region: CASSRSQGAQYGYTF. CDR3 DNA (partial): TGTGCCAGTAGCCGATCCCAGGGGGCGCAGTATGGC.